This T cell receptor beta chain stems from a study of CD8+CD57+ T cells in acquired aplastic anemia. About the research overall: The study obtained an average of approximately 3 ug of DNA from sorted CD4+ and CD8+ cells.

CDR3 size: 20 residues. Germline V gene lookup returns CDR1 DFQATT and CDR2 SNEGSKA (reference sequence). V lost 5 bases, J lost 3 bases, and 26 bases stayed unmatched. The template used for profiling TCR beta VDJ and CDR3 was genomic DNA. Using its own MiXCR run on the reads, TCRdb lists one record per CDR3 protein. The data hold 200,000 to 250,000 distinct CDR3 sequences, with roughly 35% observed a single time. This clonotype was detected once. Sequenced material: sorted CD4+, CD8+, or CD8+CD57+ T cells (not recorded which) from PBMCs. The clonotype was recovered from a human donor in good health, serving as a control. The V call is TRBV20-1, the J call TRBJ2-7, with 9 nucleotides matching TRBD2. CDR3 in DNA: TGCAGTGCTTGGACTAGCGACCGACCACAACTCCCCGTCCTCATCTACGAGCAGTACTTC. Translated: CSAWTSDRPQLPVLIYEQYF.